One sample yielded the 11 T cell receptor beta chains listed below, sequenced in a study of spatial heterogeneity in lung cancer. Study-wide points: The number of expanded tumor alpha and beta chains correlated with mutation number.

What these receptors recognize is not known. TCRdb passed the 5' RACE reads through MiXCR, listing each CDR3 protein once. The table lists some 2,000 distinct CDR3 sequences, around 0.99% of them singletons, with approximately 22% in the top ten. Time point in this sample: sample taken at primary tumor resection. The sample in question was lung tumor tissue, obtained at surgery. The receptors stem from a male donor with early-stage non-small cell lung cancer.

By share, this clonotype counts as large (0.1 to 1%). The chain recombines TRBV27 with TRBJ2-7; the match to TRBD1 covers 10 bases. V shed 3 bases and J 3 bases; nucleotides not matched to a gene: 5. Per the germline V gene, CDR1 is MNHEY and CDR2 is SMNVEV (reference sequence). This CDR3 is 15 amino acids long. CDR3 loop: CASSLIGQGGYEQYF. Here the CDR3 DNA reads TGTGCCAGCAGTTTGATAGGACAGGGGGGCTACGAGCAGTACTTC.

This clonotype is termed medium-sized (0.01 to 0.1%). The CDR3 sequence is CASSAGRGEYGYTF. CDR3 DNA: TGTGCCAGCAGTGCGGGCAGGGGAGAATATGGCTACACCTTC. The gene calls are TRBV2 and TRBJ1-2, with a tentative D call TRBD1 (6 bases). Germline V CDR1 and CDR2: SNHLY, FYNNEI. V dropped 4 bases and J dropped 5 bases, with 14 bases sitting between them. CDR3 size: 14 residues.

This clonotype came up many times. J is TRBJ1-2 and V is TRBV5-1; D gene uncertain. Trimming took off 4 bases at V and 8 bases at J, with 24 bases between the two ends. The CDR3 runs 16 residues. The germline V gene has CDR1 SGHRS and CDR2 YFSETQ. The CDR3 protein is CASSPGLGPWASGYTF. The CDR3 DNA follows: TGCGCCAGCAGCCCTGGTCTTGGGCCTTGGGCTTCCGGCTACACCTTC.

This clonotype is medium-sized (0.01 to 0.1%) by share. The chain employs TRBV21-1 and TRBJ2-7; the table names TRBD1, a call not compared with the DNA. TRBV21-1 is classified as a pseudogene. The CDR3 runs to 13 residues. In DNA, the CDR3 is TGTGCCAGCTCCCTGGTCGGGATCGGCGAGCAGTACTTC. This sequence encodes CASSLVGIGEQYF.

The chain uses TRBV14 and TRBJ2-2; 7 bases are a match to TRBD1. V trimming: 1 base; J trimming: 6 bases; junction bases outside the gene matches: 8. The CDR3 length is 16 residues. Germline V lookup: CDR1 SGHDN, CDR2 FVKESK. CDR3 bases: TGTGCCAGCAGCCAAGGACTACAGGGGAAGTCCGGGGAGCTGTTTTTT. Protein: CASSQGLQGKSGELFF.

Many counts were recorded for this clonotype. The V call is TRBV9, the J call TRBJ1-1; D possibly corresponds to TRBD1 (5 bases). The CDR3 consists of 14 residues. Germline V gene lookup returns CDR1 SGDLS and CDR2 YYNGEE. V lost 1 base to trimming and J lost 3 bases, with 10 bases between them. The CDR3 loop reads CASSVRDAYTEAFF. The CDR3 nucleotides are TGTGCCAGCAGCGTACGGGACGCTTACACTGAAGCTTTCTTT.

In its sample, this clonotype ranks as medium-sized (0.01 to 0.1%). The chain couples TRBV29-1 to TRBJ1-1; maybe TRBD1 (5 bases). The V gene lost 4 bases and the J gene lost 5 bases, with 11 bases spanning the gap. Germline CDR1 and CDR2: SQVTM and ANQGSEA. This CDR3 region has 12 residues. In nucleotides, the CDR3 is TGCAGCGTTGGTTCAGGGAAAACTGAAGCTTTCTTT. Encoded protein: CSVGSGKTEAFF.

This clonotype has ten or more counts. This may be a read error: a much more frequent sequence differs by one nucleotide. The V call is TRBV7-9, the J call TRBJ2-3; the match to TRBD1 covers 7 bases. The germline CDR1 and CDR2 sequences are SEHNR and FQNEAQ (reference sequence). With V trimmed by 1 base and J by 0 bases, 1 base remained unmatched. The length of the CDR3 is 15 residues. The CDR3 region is CASSLGQGSTDTQYF. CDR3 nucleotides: TGTGCCAGCAGCTTAGGACAGGGAAGCACAGATACGCAGTATTTT.

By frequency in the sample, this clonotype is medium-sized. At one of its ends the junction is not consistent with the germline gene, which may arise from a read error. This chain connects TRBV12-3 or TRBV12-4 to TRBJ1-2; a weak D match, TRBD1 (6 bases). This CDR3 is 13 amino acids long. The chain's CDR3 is CASSFPPRTANAF. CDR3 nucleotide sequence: TGTGCCAGCAGTTTCCCACCCCGGACAGCAAATGCCTTC.

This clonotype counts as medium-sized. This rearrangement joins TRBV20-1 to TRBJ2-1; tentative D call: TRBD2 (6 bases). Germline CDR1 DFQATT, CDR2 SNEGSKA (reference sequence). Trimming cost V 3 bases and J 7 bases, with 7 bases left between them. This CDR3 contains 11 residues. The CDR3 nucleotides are TGCAGTGCTAGCGGGAGTAATGAGCAGTTCTTC. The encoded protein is CSASGSNEQFF.

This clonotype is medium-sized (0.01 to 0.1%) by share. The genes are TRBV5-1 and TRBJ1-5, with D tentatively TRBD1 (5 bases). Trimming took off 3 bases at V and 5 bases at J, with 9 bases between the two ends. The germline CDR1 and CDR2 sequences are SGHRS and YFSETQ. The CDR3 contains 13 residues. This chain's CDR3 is CASSWGDDQPQHF. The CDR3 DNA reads TGCGCCAGCAGCTGGGGGGACGATCAGCCCCAGCATTTT.